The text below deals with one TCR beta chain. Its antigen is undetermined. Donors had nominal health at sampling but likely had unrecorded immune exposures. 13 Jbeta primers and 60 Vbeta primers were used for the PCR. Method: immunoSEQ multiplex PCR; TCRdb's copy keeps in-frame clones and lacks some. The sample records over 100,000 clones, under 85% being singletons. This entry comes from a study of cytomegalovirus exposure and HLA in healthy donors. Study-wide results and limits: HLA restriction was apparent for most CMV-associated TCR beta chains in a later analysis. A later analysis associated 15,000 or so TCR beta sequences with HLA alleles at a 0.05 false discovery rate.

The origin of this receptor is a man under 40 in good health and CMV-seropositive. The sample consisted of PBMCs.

Here the CDR3 reads CASSQTINTEAFF. CDR3 sequence (DNA): TGTGCCAGCAGTCAGACAATTAACACTGAAGCTTTCTTT. The V gene is TRBV6-1, the J gene TRBJ1-1; D is unresolved. CDR3 size: 13 residues. Germline values: CDR1 MNHNS, CDR2 SASEGT. V lost 5 bases and J lost 2, with 9 bases in between.